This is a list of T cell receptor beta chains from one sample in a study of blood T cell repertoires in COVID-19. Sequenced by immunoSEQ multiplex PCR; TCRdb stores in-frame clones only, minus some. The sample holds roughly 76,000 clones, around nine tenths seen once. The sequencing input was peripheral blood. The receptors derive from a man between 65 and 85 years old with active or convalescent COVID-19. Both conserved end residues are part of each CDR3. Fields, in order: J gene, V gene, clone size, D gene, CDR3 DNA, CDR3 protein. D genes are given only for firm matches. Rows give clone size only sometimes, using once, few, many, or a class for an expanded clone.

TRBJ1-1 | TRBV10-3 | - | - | TGTGCCATAGTGGGGCAGGGGCCCTCGATGAACACTGAAGCTTTCTTT | CAIVGQGPSMNTEAFF
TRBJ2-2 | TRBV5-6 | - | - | TGTGCCAGCAAACCGGAGGGACCTAACACCGGGGAGCTGTTTTTT | CASKPEGPNTGELFF
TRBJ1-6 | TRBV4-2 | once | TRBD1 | TGTGCCAGCAGCCTGCCGGACAGGGGGAATAATTCACCCCTCCACTTT | CASSLPDRGNNSPLHF
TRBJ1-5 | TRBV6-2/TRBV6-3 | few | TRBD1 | TGTGCCAGCAGTTACTCGACAGGGTGGGGTCAGCCCCAGCATTTT | CASSYSTGWGQPQHF
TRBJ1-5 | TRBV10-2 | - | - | TGCGCCAGCAGTACAGATAGCAATCAGCCCCAGCATTTT | CASSTDSNQPQHF
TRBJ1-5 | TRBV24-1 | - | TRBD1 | TGTGCCACCAGTCCGACAGGGGCTGTTCAGCCCCAGCATTTT | CATSPTGAVQPQHF
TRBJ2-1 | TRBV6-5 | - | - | TGTGCCAGCAGTCAGAACTACGTCCACAATGAGCAGTTCTTC | CASSQNYVHNEQFF
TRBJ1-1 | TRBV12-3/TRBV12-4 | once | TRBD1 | TGTGCCAGCAGTTGGACAGGGAAGACTGAAGCTTTCTTT | CASSWTGKTEAFF
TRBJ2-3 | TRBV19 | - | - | TGTGCCAGTAGGCGGACAGAAAGTCTTAGCACAGATACGCAGTATTTT | CASRRTESLSTDTQYF
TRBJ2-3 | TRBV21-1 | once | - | TGTGCCAGCAGCCAAGACACTAGCGGGAGCGAGTTCGGCTCACGAGATACGCAGTATTTT | CASSQDTSGSEFGSRDTQYF